Each of the 25 T cell receptor beta chains below was sequenced from the same sample in a study of T-cell memory formation after mild COVID-19. TCRdb redid the calling of the 5' RACE reads with MiXCR, one entry per CDR3 protein. This table holds 450,000 or so distinct CDR3 sequences, about 19% found once. Sequencing used PBMCs or a T cell subset sorted from them (not recorded which). The receptor set was obtained from an adult woman who had mild COVID-19 (a few samples of this study predate the infection). Cell type and time point are not known.

V and J are TRBV29-1 and TRBJ1-2, with no clear D. The CDR3 has 12 amino acids. V was shortened by 0 bases and J by 7 bases, with 9 bases between the two germline ends. CDR1 SQVTM and CDR2 ANQGSEA come from the germline V gene. Written as DNA, the CDR3 is TGCAGCGTTGAAGAAGGGAACCTTGGCTACACCTTC. Translation: CSVEEGNLGYTF.

The CDR3 is CASSEAYGRTEAFF. The CDR3 DNA reads as TGTGCCAGCAGTGAAGCCTACGGAAGGACTGAAGCTTTCTTT. The chain carries TRBV6-1 and TRBJ1-1; D is unclear. V was pared by 0 bases and J by 5 bases, with 10 bases between. The CDR3 consists of 14 residues. Germline V lookup: CDR1 MNHNS, CDR2 SASEGT.

This clonotype turned up a few times. The rearrangement links TRBV6-5 to TRBJ1-1; tentatively, D is TRBD1 (5 bases). CDR3 length: 14 residues. CDR1 is MNHEY and CDR2 is SVGAGI in the germline V gene. The ends were cut back, 0 bases at V and 6 bases at J, with 11 bases in the middle. DNA of the CDR3: TGTGCCAGCAGTTACTCGGGGGGATCACCTGAAGCTTTCTTT. Translating it yields CASSYSGGSPEAFF.

The V gene is TRBV6-6, the J gene TRBJ2-2, with D unresolved. CDR3 size: 15 residues. Trimming stripped 6 bases from V and 2 bases from J, with 13 bases between. From germline, CDR1 is MNHNY and CDR2 SVGAGI (reference sequence). The CDR3 region has the DNA TGTGCCAGCAGGCTGCCGGGCCCCAACACCGGGGAGCTGTTTTTT. Protein sequence: CASRLPGPNTGELFF.

This clonotype has only a few counts. The CDR3 loop is CASKRGPSTDTQYF. Here the CDR3 DNA reads TGTGCCAGTAAACGAGGGCCCTCCACAGATACGCAGTATTTT. The chain couples TRBV19 to TRBJ2-3, with D perhaps matching TRBD2 (5 bases). Germline CDR1 reads LNHDA; CDR2 reads SQIVND (reference sequence). V shed 7 bases and J shed 2 bases, with 13 bases lying between them. This CDR3 has 14 residues.

The V call is TRBV11-1, the J call TRBJ1-1; no firm D call. The CDR3 covers 13 residues. Germline V CDR1 and CDR2: SGHAT, FQDESV (reference sequence). V was cut by 2 bases and J by 2 bases, with 6 bases left in between. The CDR3 region has the DNA TGTGCCAGCAGCTTATGGAGAAACACTGAAGCTTTCTTT. Its translation: CASSLWRNTEAFF.

The rearrangement joins TRBV5-1 to TRBJ2-2; D call uncertain. The V and J ends lost 3 bases and 8 bases respectively, with 8 bases between them. The CDR3 spans 12 residues. Per germline, CDR1 SGHRS and CDR2 YFSETQ. The DNA of the CDR3 is TGCGCCAGCAGCTCTACGGTGGGGGAGCTGTTTTTT. Encoded protein: CASSSTVGELFF. The full variable domain, completed using reference TRBV5-1 and TRBJ2-2, is KAGVTQTPRYLIKTRGQQVTLSCSPISGHRSVSWYQQTPGQGLQFLFEYFSETQRNKGNFPGRFSGRQFSNSRSEMNVSTLELGDSALYLCASSSTVGELFFGEGSRLTVL.

In this sample, this clonotype turned up once. The rearrangement uses TRBV7-9 and TRBJ2-7, with a tentative D call TRBD1 (6 bases). Trimming took off 5 bases at V and 2 bases at J, with 16 bases between the two ends. CDR1 is SEHNR and CDR2 is FQNEAQ in the germline V gene (reference sequence). The CDR3 spans 15 residues. CDR3 sequence: CASSAGDPRAYEQYF. The CDR3 coding sequence is TGTGCCAGCAGCGCAGGGGACCCGAGGGCCTACGAGCAGTACTTC.

This sequence joins TRBV5-6 and TRBJ2-1; a weak D match, TRBD2 (7 bases). This CDR3 contains 16 residues. V lost 4 bases to trimming and J lost 0 bases, with 14 bases between them. Germline CDR1 reads SGHDT; CDR2 reads YYEEEE. The CDR3 DNA reads as TGTGCCAGCAGCCGAAGAGGGGGGGACTCCTACAATGAGCAGTTCTTC. Residues: CASSRRGGDSYNEQFF.

The chain uses TRBV25-1 and TRBJ1-5; D gene unclear. Germline lookup yields CDR1 MGHDK and CDR2 SYGVNS. The CDR3 is made up of 12 amino acids. V shed 2 bases and J shed 5 bases, with 4 bases lying between them. The CDR3 region is CASSEEDQPQHF. The CDR3, as DNA: TGTGCCAGCAGTGAAGAAGATCAGCCCCAGCATTTT.

This rearrangement joins TRBV29-1 to TRBJ1-2; 11 bases fit TRBD1. V was clipped by 2 bases and J by 5 bases; unmatched bases: 7. This CDR3 has 15 amino acids. Germline values: CDR1 SQVTM, CDR2 ANQGSEA. The CDR3 region is CSVEQPGQGDYGYTF. In DNA form, the CDR3 reads TGCAGCGTTGAACAACCGGGACAGGGGGATTATGGCTACACCTTC. Full variable domain (rest looked up from reference TRBV29-1 and TRBJ1-2): SAVISQKPSRDICQRGTSLTIQCQVDSQVTMMFWYRQQPGQSLTLIATANQGSEATYESGFVIDKFPISRPNLTFSTLTVSNMSPEDSSIYLCSVEQPGQGDYGYTFGSGTRLTVV.

This clonotype has only a few counts. The J gene is TRBJ2-5, the V gene TRBV15, with D unresolved. This CDR3 is built from 14 residues. Deletions cut 0 bases from V and 3 bases from J, with 8 bases between. Germline loops: CDR1 LNHNV, CDR2 YYDKDF (reference sequence). CDR3 loop: CATSRDHGEETQYF. The CDR3 DNA is TGTGCCACCAGCAGAGATCACGGTGAAGAGACCCAGTACTTC.

The chain is built from TRBV3-1 and TRBJ1-3; D call uncertain. Germline V gene lookup returns CDR1 LGHDT and CDR2 YNNKEL (reference sequence). The CDR3 length is 16 residues. Trimming shortened V by 2 bases and J by 0 bases, and 11 bases separated the two germline ends. The CDR3 here is CASSQQFPRSGNTIYF. In DNA form, the CDR3 reads TGTGCCAGCAGCCAACAGTTCCCCCGCTCTGGAAACACCATATATTTT.

J is TRBJ2-7 and V is TRBV6-6; TRBD2 agrees at 12 bases. The germline CDR1 and CDR2 sequences are MNHNY and SVGAGI (reference sequence). The CDR3 length is 13 residues. Unmatched junction bases numbered 6, after V lost 6 bases and J lost 9 bases. CDR3 DNA: TGTGCCAGCAGCCCCCTAGCGGGAGGGGGGCAGTACTTC. Translating gives CASSPLAGGGQYF.

J is TRBJ2-1 and V is TRBV5-1, with D perhaps TRBD2 (5 bases). Germline assignment: CDR1 SGHRS and CDR2 YFSETQ. V lost 3 bases to trimming and J lost 10 bases, with 17 bases between them. This CDR3 is 14 amino acids long. CDR3 sequence: CASSWETGTAEQFF. CDR3 nucleotides: TGCGCCAGCAGCTGGGAGACGGGAACCGCCGAGCAGTTCTTC.

The chain uses TRBV24-1 and TRBJ1-5; D is perhaps TRBD1 (5 bases). CDR3 length: 15 residues. Germline CDR1 is KGHDR and CDR2 is SFDVKD. The V gene lost 3 bases and the J gene lost 0 bases, with 8 bases spanning the gap. In DNA, the CDR3 is TGTGCCACCAGTGATAAAGGGGATAGCAATCAGCCCCAGCATTTT. Protein: CATSDKGDSNQPQHF.

V and J are TRBV20-1 and TRBJ2-3; the match to TRBD2 covers 10 bases. Per the germline V gene, CDR1 is DFQATT and CDR2 is SNEGSKA (reference sequence). The trim removed 0 bases at V and 6 bases at J, leaving 12 bases unmatched. The CDR3 sequence is 17 residues long. The CDR3 DNA is TGCAGTGCTAGAGATTGGCGAGCGGGGGGGCGAGTCGATACGCAGTATTTT. This encodes CSARDWRAGGRVDTQYF.

The gene calls are TRBV7-9 and TRBJ2-1; 8 bases are a match to TRBD2. V lost 5 bases to trimming and J lost 3 bases; unmatched junction nucleotides: 9. CDR1 and CDR2 from the germline V gene are SEHNR and FQNEAQ (reference sequence). The CDR3 is 16 amino acids. In DNA, the CDR3 is TGTGCCAGCAGCCCTCTAGCGGGCCCTAACTACAATGAGCAGTTCTTC. Translating gives CASSPLAGPNYNEQFF.

The rearrangement links TRBV5-6 to TRBJ2-1, with TRBD2 matching 8 bases. V was clipped by 1 base and J by 8 bases; unmatched bases: 5. The CDR3 extends over 14 amino acids. Germline values: CDR1 SGHDT, CDR2 YYEEEE. CDR3 coding DNA: TGTGCCAGCAGCTTGCCCCGGGGGGGGGATGAGCAGTTCTTC. This sequence encodes CASSLPRGGDEQFF.

This rearrangement joins TRBV10-3 to TRBJ2-7; 10 bases map to TRBD2. Germline V gene sequence: CDR1 ENHRY, CDR2 SYGVKD. The CDR3 extends over 16 amino acids. Unmatched junction bases numbered 4, after V lost 0 bases and J lost 2 bases. CDR3 residues: CAISESASGSTYEQYF. The CDR3 coding sequence is TGTGCCATCAGTGAGTCTGCTAGCGGGAGTACCTACGAGCAGTACTTC.

This chain uses TRBV20-1 with TRBJ2-3, with D possibly TRBD2 on 5 matching bases. Germline V CDR1 and CDR2: DFQATT, SNEGSKA (reference sequence). The CDR3 totals 15 residues. V was pared by 6 bases and J by 0 bases, with 16 bases between. The CDR3 DNA is TGCAGTGCCGGTACCCTAGCTACTAGCACAGATACGCAGTATTTT. Translated, it gives CSAGTLATSTDTQYF.

This clonotype appeared a few times. The J gene is TRBJ1-3, the V gene TRBV4-3, with D possibly TRBD1 on 5 matching bases. The V and J ends lost 4 bases and 1 base respectively, with 17 bases between them. The CDR3 covers 17 residues. Germline V gene data show CDR1 as LGHNA and CDR2 as YSLEER. The CDR3 spells CASSLGAAGRSGNTIYF. The CDR3 coding sequence is TGCGCCAGCAGCCTCGGTGCGGCAGGGAGGTCTGGAAACACCATATATTTT.

The genes are TRBV6-2 or TRBV6-3 and TRBJ2-1; TRBD2 matches 8 bases. Germline trimming cut 0 bases from V and 3 bases from J; bases unmatched to any gene: 1. The germline V gene has CDR1 MNHEY and CDR2 SVGEGT. The CDR3 sequence is 15 residues long. The CDR3 loop reads CASSYSSGGYNEQFF. The DNA for the CDR3 is TGTGCCAGCAGTTACTCGAGCGGGGGCTACAATGAGCAGTTCTTC.

The gene calls are TRBV20-1 and TRBJ1-1; D is possibly TRBD1 (6 bases). Trimming pared 0 bases from V and 0 bases from J, leaving 11 bases between. Looked up from germline, CDR1 is DFQATT and CDR2 is SNEGSKA (reference sequence). This CDR3 contains 15 residues. CDR3 in amino acids: CSARDHRGLNTEAFF. CDR3 in DNA: TGCAGTGCTAGAGATCATAGGGGGTTGAACACTGAAGCTTTCTTT.

The sample holds a few counts of this clonotype. The chain links TRBV5-1 to TRBJ2-7; 8 positions agree with TRBD2. V trimming: 2 bases; J trimming: 0 bases; junction bases outside the gene matches: 10. This CDR3 is built from 17 residues. Germline V gene data show CDR1 as SGHRS and CDR2 as YFSETQ. The CDR3 coding sequence is TGCGCCAGCAGCTTCCAACTAGCGGTGCTGAGCTCCTACGAGCAGTACTTC. Amino acid sequence: CASSFQLAVLSSYEQYF.